The clone carrying this T cell receptor (beta chain) was found many times. The antigen remains unidentified. The sample is drawn from a study of T cell repertoires in cytomegalovirus infection. Looking at the study overall: CMV infection and matching HLA type were both indicated by public TCR beta signatures.

Points from the study as a whole: It was HLA-C-restricted CMV-specific TCR beta clonotypes that dominated the response ex vivo. Individuals carrying CMV plus the relevant HLA were identified by cumulative frequency of public TCR beta families.

V lost 6 bases and J 7 bases, leaving 9 bases between the germline ends. Germline V gene data show CDR1 as LGHNT and CDR2 as FRNRAP. The CDR3 sequence is 12 residues long. MiXCR, run by TCRdb on the reads, gives a single entry per CDR3 protein. The data contain nearly 550,000 distinct CDR3 sequences, 15% to 20% of them seen just once; the ten biggest clones take up under 30%. This sequence was found in a human donor in good health (CMV status not recorded). Some clones in this sample may be carry-over from other donors' samples. V gene TRBV12-5 combines with J gene TRBJ2-2, with D unclear. Sequenced sample: CD8+ T cells from PBMCs. Here the CDR3 reads CASGREDGELFF. For the CDR3, the DNA is TGTGCTAGTGGAAGGGAAGACGGGGAGCTGTTTTTT.